The clone carrying this T cell receptor beta chain was recorded once. This entry comes from a study of T cells after somatic rescue of genetic block. The germline V gene has CDR1 SGHDN and CDR2 FVKESK. This CDR3 region has 16 residues. With 4 bases removed from V and 0 bases from J, the gap between germline ends came to 15 bases. Measured with immunoSEQ multiplex PCR; TCRdb has only the in-frame clones, and not every one. The table shows about 70,000 clones, with 92% occurring only once. The rearrangement links TRBV14 to TRBJ1-1; D gene unclear. The specimen sequenced was peripheral blood mononuclear cells (PBMCs). The receptor was derived from a man aged 40-49 years. CDR3 nucleotide sequence: TGTGCCAGCAGCCCCCTGTTTTCACCTATGAACACTGAAGCTTTCTTT. Translation gives CASSPLFSPMNTEAFF.